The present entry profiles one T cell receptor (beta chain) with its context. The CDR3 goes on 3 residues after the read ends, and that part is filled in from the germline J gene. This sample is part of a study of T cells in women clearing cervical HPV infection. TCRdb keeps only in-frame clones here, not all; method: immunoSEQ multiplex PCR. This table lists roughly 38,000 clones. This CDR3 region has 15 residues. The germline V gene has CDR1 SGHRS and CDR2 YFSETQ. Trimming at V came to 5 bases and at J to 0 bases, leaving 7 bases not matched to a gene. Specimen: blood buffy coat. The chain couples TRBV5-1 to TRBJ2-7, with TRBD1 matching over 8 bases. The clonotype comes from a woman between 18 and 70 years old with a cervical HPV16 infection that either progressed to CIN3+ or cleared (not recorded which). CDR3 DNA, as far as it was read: TGCGCCAGCAGAAACAGGGGGAAGGGCTCCTACGAG. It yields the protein CASRNRGKGSYE. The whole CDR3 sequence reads CASRNRGKGSYEQYF. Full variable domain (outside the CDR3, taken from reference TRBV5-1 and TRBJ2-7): KAGVTQTPRYLIKTRGQQVTLSCSPISGHRSVSWYQQTPGQGLQFLFEYFSETQRNKGNFPGRFSGRQFSNSRSEMNVSTLELGDSALYLCASRNRGKGSYEQYFGPGTRLTVT.